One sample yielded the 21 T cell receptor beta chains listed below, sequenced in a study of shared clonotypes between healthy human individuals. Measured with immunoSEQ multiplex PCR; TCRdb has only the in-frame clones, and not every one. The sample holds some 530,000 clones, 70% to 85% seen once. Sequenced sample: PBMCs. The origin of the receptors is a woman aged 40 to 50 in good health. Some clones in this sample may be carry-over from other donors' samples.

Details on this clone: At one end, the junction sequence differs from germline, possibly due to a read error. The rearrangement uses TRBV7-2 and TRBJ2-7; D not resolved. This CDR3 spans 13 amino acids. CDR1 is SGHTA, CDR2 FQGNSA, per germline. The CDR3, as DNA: TGTGCCAGCAGCTTAGACTATCTGCGTCAGGTGGACTTC. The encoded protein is CASSLDYLRQVDF. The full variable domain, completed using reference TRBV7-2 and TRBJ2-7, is GAGVSQSPSNKVTEKGKDVELRCDPISGHTALYWYRQSLGQGLEFLIYFQGNSAPDKSGLPSDRFSAERTGGSVSTLTIQRTQQEDSAVYLCASSLDYLRQVDFGPGTRLTVT.

The CDR3 coding sequence is TGTGCCATCAGTGCGGGGCAGATCGGCGAGACCCAGTACTTC. This gives the protein CAISAGQIGETQYF. The chain employs TRBV10-3 and TRBJ2-5, with D possibly being TRBD1 or TRBD2 (5 bases each). Trimming shortened V by 4 bases and J by 5 bases, and 14 bases separated the two germline ends. Germline CDR1 ENHRY, CDR2 SYGVKD. The CDR3 contains 14 residues.

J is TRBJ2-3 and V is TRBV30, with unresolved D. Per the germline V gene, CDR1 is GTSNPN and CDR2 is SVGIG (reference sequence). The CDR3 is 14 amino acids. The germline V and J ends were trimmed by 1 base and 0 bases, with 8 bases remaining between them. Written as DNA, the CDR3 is TGTGCCTGGAGTGCGGGCCTTAGCACAGATACGCAGTATTTT. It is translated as CAWSAGLSTDTQYF.

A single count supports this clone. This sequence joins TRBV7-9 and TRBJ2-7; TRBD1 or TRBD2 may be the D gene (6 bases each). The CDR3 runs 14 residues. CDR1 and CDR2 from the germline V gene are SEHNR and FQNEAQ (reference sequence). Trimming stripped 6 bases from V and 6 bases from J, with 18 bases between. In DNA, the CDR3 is TGTGCCAGCAGTCCAGGGGCGCAGGGACTCGAGCAGTACTTC. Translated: CASSPGAQGLEQYF. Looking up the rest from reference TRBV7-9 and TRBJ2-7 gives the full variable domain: DTGVSQNPRHKITKRGQNVTFRCDPISEHNRLYWYRQTLGQGPEFLTYFQNEAQLEKSRLLSDRFSAERPKGSFSTLEIQRTEQGDSAMYLCASSPGAQGLEQYFGPGTRLTVT.

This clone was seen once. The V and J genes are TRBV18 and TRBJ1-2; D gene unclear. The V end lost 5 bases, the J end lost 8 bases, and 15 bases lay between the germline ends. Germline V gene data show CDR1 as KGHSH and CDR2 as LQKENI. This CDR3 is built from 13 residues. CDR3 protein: CASSADQRRGYTF. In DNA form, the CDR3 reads TGTGCCAGCTCAGCCGACCAACGGCGGGGCTACACCTTC.

The CDR3 loop is CSVEDRRDYNEQFF. For the CDR3, the DNA is TGCAGCGTTGAAGACCGGCGGGACTACAATGAGCAGTTCTTC. The V gene is TRBV29-1, the J gene TRBJ2-1; D perhaps matches TRBD2 (6 bases). Between the trimmed V and J ends, which lost 0 bases and 3 bases, there was a span of 9 bases. The CDR3 loop spans 14 amino acids. Germline lookup yields CDR1 SQVTM and CDR2 ANQGSEA.

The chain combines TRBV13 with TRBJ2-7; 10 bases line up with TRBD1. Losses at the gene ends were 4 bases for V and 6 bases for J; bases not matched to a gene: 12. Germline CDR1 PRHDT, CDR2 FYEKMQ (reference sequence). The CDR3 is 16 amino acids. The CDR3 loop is CASSSFPGQGWGEQYF. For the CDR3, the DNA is TGTGCCAGCAGCTCATTCCCGGGACAGGGGTGGGGCGAGCAGTACTTC.

This CDR3 is CASSLGDSIYNEQFF. The CDR3 coding sequence is TGTGCCAGCAGCTTGGGGGACTCGATCTACAATGAGCAGTTCTTC. The chain carries TRBV11-2 and TRBJ2-1; D perhaps matches TRBD2 (6 bases). The CDR3 spans 15 residues. Germline V gives CDR1 SGHAT, CDR2 FQNNGV. Deletions cut 3 bases from V and 3 bases from J, with 12 bases between.

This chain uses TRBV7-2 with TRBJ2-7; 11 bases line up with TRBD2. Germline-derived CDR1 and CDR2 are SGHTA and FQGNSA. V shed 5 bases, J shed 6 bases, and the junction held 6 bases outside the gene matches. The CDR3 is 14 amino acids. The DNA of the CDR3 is TGTGCCAGCAGCCCACGACTAGCGGGACGCGAGCAGTACTTC. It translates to CASSPRLAGREQYF.

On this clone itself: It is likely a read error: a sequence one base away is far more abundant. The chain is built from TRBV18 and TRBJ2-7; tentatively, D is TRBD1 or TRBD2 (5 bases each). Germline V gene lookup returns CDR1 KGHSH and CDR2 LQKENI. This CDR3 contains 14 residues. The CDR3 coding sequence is TGTGCCTGCTCACCTCCTCGGGACGATCGGGAGCAGTACTTC. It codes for CACSPPRDDREQYF.

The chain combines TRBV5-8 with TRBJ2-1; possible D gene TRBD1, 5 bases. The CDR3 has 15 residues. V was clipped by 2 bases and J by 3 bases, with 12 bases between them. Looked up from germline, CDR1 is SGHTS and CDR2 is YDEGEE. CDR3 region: CASSLGQGHYNEQFF. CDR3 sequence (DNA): TGTGCCAGCAGCTTAGGGCAGGGCCACTACAATGAGCAGTTCTTC.

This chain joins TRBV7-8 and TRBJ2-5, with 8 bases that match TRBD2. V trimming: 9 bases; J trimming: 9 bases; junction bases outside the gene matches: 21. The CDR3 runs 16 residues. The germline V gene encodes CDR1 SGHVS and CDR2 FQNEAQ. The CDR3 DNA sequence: TGTGCCAGTAAAGATTTAGCGGGGCTGGGTCCAGGGGCCCAGTACTTC. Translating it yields CASKDLAGLGPGAQYF.

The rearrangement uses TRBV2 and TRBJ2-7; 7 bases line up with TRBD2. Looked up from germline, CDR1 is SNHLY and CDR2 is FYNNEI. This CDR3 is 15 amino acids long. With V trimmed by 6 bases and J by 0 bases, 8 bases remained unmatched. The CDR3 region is CASRSLAEGSYEQYF. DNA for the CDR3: TGTGCCAGCAGATCTCTAGCGGAGGGCTCCTACGAGCAGTACTTC. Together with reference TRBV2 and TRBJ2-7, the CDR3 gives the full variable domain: EPEVTQTPSHQVTQMGQEVILRCVPISNHLYFYWYRQILGQKVEFLVSFYNNEISEKSEIFDDQFSVERPDGSNFTLKIRSTKLEDSAMYFCASRSLAEGSYEQYFGPGTRLTVT.

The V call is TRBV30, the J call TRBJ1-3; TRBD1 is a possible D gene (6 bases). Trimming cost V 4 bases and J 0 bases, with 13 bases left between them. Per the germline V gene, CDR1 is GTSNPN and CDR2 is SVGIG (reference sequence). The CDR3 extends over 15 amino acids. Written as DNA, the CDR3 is TGTGCCTGGAAACTAAAAGGGGGCTCTGGAAACACCATATATTTT. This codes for CAWKLKGGSGNTIYF.

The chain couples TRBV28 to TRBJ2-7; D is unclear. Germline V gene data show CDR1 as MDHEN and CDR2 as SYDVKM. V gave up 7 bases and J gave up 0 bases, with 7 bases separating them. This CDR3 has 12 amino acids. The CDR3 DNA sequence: TGTGCCAGCAATGACTCCTCCTACGAGCAGTACTTC. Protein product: CASNDSSYEQYF.

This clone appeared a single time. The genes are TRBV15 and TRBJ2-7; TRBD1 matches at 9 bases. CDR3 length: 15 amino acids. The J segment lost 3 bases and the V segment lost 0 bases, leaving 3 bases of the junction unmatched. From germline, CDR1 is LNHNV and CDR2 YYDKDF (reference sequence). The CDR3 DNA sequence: TGTGCCACCAGCAGAGATTGGGGACAGGGCTACGAGCAGTACTTC. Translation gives CATSRDWGQGYEQYF.

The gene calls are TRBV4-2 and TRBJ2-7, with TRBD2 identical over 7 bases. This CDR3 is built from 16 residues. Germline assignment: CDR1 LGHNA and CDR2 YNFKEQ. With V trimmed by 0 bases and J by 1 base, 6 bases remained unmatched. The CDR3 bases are TGTGCCAGCAGCCAAGATCTTCTAGCGGAATCCTACGAGCAGTACTTC. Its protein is CASSQDLLAESYEQYF.

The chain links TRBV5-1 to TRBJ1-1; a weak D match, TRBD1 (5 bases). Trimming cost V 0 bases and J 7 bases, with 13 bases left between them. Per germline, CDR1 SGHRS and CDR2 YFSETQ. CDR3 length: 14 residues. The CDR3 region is CASSLGRGTNEAFF. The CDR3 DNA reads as TGCGCCAGCAGCTTGGGAAGGGGCACCAATGAAGCTTTCTTT.

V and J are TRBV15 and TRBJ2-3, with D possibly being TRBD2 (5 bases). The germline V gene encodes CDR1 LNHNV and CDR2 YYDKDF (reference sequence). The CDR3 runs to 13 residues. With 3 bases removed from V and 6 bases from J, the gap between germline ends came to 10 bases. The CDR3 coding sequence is TGTGCCACCAGCAGGAGCGGTGGGGATACGCAGTATTTT. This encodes CATSRSGGDTQYF.

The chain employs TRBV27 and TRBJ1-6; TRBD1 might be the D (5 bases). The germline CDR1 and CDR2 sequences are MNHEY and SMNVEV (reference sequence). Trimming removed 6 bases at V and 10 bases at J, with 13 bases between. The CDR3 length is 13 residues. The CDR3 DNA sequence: TGTGCCAGCAGCCCTCAGGGAGCCTCACCCCTCCACTTT. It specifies CASSPQGASPLHF.

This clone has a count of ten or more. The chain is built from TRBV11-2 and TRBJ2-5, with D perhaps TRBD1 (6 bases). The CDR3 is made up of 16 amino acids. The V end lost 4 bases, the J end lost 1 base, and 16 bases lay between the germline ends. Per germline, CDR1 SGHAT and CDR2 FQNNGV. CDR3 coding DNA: TGTGCCAGCAGCTCAAACTCAGGGGCCCCCCAAGAGACCCAGTACTTC. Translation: CASSSNSGAPQETQYF.